The entry below gives a single TCR beta chain sequence along with its context. Its specificity is not known. The CDR3 is 14 residues long. CDR1 and CDR2 from the germline V gene are ENHRY and SYGVKD. V shed 7 bases, J shed 2 bases, and the junction held 8 bases outside the gene matches. These data come from a study of T cell responses to AZD1222 COVID-19 vaccine. Study-level points and caveats: Among AZD1222 vaccinees, only six or seven were seropositive at baseline.

Clones were read by immunoSEQ multiplex PCR, and TCRdb kept only the in-frame ones, dropping some. The sample gives about 130,000 clones, approximately 94% of which show up once; about 3% is in the top ten. The rearrangement links TRBV10-3 to TRBJ2-7; 7 bases agree with TRBD1. This specimen was peripheral blood, taken on day 0 of AZD1222 vaccination. The clonotype was recovered from an adult in good health. As DNA, the CDR3 is TGTGCCATCACCCAAGACAGGGCGACCTACGAGCAGTACTTC. Its protein product is CAITQDRATYEQYF.